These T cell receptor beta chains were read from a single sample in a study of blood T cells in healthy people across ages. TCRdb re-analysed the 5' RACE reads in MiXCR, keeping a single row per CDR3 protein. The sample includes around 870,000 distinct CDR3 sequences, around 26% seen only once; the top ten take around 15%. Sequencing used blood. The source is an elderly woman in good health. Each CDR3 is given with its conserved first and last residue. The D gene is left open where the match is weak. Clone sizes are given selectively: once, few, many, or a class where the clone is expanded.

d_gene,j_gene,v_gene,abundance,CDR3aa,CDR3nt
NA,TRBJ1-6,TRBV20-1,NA,CSARALRRPDNSPLRF,TGCAGTGCTAGAGCCTTACGCAGGCCTGATAATTCACCCCTCCGCTTT
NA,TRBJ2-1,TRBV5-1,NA,CASSFDSGPRGNEQFF,TGCGCCAGCAGCTTTGACAGCGGGCCCCGGGGCAATGAGCAGTTCTTC
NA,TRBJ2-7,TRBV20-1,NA,CSARGPLYEQYF,TGCAGTGCTAGAGGCCCCCTCTACGAGCAGTACTTC
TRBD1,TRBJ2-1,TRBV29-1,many,CSGGTDSYNEQFF,TGCAGCGGGGGGACAGATAGCTACAATGAGCAGTTCTTC
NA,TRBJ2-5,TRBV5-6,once,CASSLVQGTGGTQYF,TGTGCCAGCAGCTTGGTCCAGGGGACCGGTGGGACCCAGTACTTC
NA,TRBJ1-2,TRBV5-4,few,CASSLAQTPGGYTF,TGTGCCAGCAGCTTGGCCCAGACCCCGGGAGGCTACACCTTC
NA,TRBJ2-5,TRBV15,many,CATSRVRAQETQYF,TGTGCCACCAGCAGAGTAAGGGCCCAAGAGACCCAGTACTTC
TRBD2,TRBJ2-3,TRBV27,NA,CASRRTSGGIADTQYF,TGTGCCAGCAGACGGACTAGCGGGGGGATTGCAGATACGCAGTATTTT
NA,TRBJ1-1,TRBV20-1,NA,CSARDPGQQNTEAFF,TGCAGTGCTAGAGATCCCGGACAGCAGAACACTGAAGCTTTCTTT
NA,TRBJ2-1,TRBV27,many,CASSLVKGVTEQFF,TGTGCCAGCAGTTTGGTTAAGGGCGTGACTGAGCAGTTCTTC
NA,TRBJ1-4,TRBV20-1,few,CSARDIGEKLFF,TGCAGTGCTAGAGATATTGGTGAAAAACTGTTTTTT
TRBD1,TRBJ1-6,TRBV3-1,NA,CASSPGQGEGSPLHF,TGTGCCAGCAGCCCCGGACAGGGGGAAGGATCACCCCTCCACTTT
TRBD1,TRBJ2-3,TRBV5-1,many,CASSDRVGINTQYF,TGCGCCAGCTCAGACAGGGTCGGTATAAATACGCAGTATTTT
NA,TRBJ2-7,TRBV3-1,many,CASSQIAGSEQYF,TGTGCCAGCAGCCAAATAGCAGGTAGCGAGCAGTACTTC
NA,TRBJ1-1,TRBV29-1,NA,CSVGLTGINTEAFF,TGCAGCGTCGGCCTCACAGGGATCAACACTGAAGCTTTCTTT
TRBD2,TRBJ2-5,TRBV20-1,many,CSARVGTSGEQETQYF,TGCAGTGCTAGAGTTGGGACTAGCGGAGAGCAAGAGACCCAGTACTTC
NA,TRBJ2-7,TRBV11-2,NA,CASSQPTSYEQYF,TGTGCCAGCAGCCAGCCAACAAGCTACGAGCAGTACTTC
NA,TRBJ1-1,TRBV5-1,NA,CASSWGTSNTEAFF,TGCGCCAGCAGCTGGGGGACGTCGAACACTGAAGCTTTCTTT
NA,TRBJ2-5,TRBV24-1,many,CATSDRRGVETQYF,TGTGCCACCAGTGATCGAAGGGGAGTAGAGACCCAGTACTTC
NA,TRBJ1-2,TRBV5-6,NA,CASSLAGVVGYTF,TGTGCCAGCAGCTTGGCAGGGGTTGTGGGCTACACCTTC
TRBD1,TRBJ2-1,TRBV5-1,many,CASSVDRAVIPYNEQFF,TGCGCCAGCAGCGTAGACAGGGCGGTTATTCCCTACAATGAGCAGTTCTTC
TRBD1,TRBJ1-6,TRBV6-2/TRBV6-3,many,CASSGQGSRSPLHF,TGTGCCAGCAGCGGACAGGGATCGAGGTCACCCCTCCACTTT
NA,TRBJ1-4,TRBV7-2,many,CASTISTNEKLFF,TGTGCCAGCACCATATCAACTAATGAAAAACTGTTTTTT
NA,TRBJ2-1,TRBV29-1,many,CSAQPRLANHEQFF,TGCAGCGCTCAACCTAGGCTAGCGAACCATGAGCAGTTCTTC
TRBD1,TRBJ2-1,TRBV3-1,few,CASSQDRVTGRLNEQFF,TGTGCCAGCAGCCAAGATCGGGTGACAGGGCGTCTCAATGAGCAGTTCTTC
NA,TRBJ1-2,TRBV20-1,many,CSARDQSTPNYGYTF,TGCAGTGCTAGAGATCAGTCTACGCCGAACTATGGCTACACCTTC
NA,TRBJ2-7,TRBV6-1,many,CASSEPGTHPYEQYF,TGTGCCAGCAGTGAACCCGGGACGCACCCCTACGAGCAGTACTTC